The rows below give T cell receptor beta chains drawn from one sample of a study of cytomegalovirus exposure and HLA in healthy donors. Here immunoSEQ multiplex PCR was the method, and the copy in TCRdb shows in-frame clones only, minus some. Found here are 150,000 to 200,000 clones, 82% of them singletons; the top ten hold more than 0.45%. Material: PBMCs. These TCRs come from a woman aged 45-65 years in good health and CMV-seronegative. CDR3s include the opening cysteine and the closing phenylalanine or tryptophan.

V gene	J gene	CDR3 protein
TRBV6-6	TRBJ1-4	CASERAAGEKLFF
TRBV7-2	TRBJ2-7	CASSRGGAGPYEQYF
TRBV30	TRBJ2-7	CAWSSGQSYEQYF
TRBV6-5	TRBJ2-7	CASSSRQAQREQYF
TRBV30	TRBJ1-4	CAWSGKGAQNEKLFF
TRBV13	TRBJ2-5	CASSLQGLEKTQYF
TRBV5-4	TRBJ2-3	CASSPRISDTDTQYF
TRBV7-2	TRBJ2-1	CASSLAPTVSYNEQFF
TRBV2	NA	CASSEWSSGVLYYEQYF
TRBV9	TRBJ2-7	CASSIQGTDYEQYF
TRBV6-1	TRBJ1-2	CASNRQAPVYGYTF
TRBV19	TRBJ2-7	CASSGDFHYEQYF
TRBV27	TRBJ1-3	CASSRGDLSSSGNTIYF
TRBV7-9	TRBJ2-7	CASSETGYEQYF
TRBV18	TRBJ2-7	CASSPREGDQYF
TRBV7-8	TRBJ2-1	CASSPSGGSYNEQFF
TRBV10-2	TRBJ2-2	CASTLAGGSGLGELFF
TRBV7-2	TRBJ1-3	CASSLYPDRFSGNTIYF
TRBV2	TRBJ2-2	CASKGLAGGIGELFF
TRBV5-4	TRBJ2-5	CASSLVQKETQYF
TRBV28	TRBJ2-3	CASSSPGGDDFSTDTQYF
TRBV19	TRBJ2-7	CASSPSAGLTYEQYF
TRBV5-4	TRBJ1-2	CASSPDRDNGYTF
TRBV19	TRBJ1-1	CASSFGSGLTEAFF
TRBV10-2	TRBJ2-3	CASATSGSADTQYF
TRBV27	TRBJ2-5	CASSSKIAGVVGETQYF
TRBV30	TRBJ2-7	CAWTDNTYEQYF
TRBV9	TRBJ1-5	CASSPTGGRQPQHF
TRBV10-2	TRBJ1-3	CASSAWDRGLNTIYF
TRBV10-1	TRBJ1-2	CASSDGLTYGYTF
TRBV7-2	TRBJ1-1	CASSRLGQGKNTEAFF
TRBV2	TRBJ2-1	CASSRQGVQFF
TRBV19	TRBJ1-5	CASAWAGRSNQPQHF
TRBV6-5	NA	CASADYPAYEQYF
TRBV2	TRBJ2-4	CASTPTSGSAKNSQYF
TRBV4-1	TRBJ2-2	CASSHTSSGRAGETGELFF
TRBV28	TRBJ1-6	CASSLGQVYNSPLHF
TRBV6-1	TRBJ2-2	CASSGGTSGSTGELFF
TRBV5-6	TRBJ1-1	CASSLNRVTGTEAFF
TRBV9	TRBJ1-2	CASSVTTGGVYGYTF
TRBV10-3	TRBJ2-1	CAISGEDQGYEQFF
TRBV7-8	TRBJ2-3	CASSLEWTGPTDTQYF
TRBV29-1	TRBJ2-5	CSVLAGVSETQYF
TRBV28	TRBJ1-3	CASSLGGQGYSIYF
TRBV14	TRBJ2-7	CASSPTSGQGAGQYF
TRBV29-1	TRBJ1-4	CSVEGTGHEKLFF
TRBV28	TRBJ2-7	CASSFSSYEQYF
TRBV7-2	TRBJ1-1	CASSPRQGRGTEAFF
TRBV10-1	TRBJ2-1	CASSDMVDGAYNEQFF
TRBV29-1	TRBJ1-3	CSVTGSGGNTIYF
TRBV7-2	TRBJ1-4	CASSLQGRDEKLFF
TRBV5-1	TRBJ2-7	CASSLEGRSGRFLIGQYF